The 4 T cell receptor beta chains in this list originate from one sample, sequenced in a study of CD8+ T cells in alopecia areata. RNA, once extracted, was reverse transcribed into cDNA for use as the sequencing template. Clones were sequenced by immunoSEQ multiplex PCR, and TCRdb holds only the in-frame ones, with some missing. This table has some 110,000 clones, roughly 66% appearing once. The sequenced sample consisted of CD4+ T cells sorted from blood. Receptors were obtained from a human donor in good health.

The V and J genes are TRBV29-1 and TRBJ1-2, with D unresolved. Germline CDR1 is SQVTM and CDR2 is ANQGSEA. The V and J ends lost 6 bases and 1 base respectively, with 15 bases between them. The CDR3 runs 14 residues. As DNA, the CDR3 is TGCAGCGTCCAGAAAATACAGTTTAACTATGGCTACACCTTC. As protein: CSVQKIQFNYGYTF.

The chain uses TRBV5-4 and TRBJ2-5, with 9 bases that match TRBD2. Unmatched junction bases numbered 5, after V lost 3 bases and J lost 2 bases. The CDR3 covers 15 residues. Germline CDR1 is SGHNT and CDR2 is YYREEE (reference sequence). The CDR3, as DNA: TGTGCCAGCAGCTCAACTAGCGGGCCTCAAGAGACCCAGTACTTC. It codes for CASSSTSGPQETQYF.

This clone was counted a single time. The chain recombines TRBV29-1 with TRBJ2-1, with D hard to call. Trimming took off 8 bases at V and 0 bases at J, with 11 bases between the two ends. The CDR3 totals 13 residues. The V gene's germline CDR1 is SQVTM and CDR2 ANQGSEA. CDR3 in DNA: TGCAGCACACAGACCAGCTCCTACAATGAGCAGTTCTTC. Amino acids: CSTQTSSYNEQFF.

J is TRBJ2-7 and V is TRBV27; TRBD1 agrees at 7 bases. Per germline, CDR1 MNHEY and CDR2 SMNVEV (reference sequence). The CDR3 length is 14 residues. J was trimmed by 2 bases and V by 3 bases; bases with no gene match: 4. CDR3 sequence: CASSFGTAAYEQYF. In DNA, the CDR3 is TGTGCCAGCAGTTTCGGGACAGCCGCCTACGAGCAGTACTTC.